A selection of T cell receptor beta chains follows, all from one sample in a study of CD8+CD57+ T cells in acquired aplastic anemia. Each CDR3 protein is one row after TCRdb ran MiXCR on the reads. Altogether a few hundred thousand distinct CDR3 sequences are present, 34% being singletons, with the ten largest covering roughly 1.1%. The sequencing sample was made of sorted CD4+, CD8+, or CD8+CD57+ T cells (not recorded which) from PBMCs. The receptors originated from a human donor in good health, serving as a control. CDR3s include the opening cysteine and the closing phenylalanine or tryptophan. A D gene is named only where the DNA matches it firmly. Size is stated for part of the rows, as once, few or many counts, or as a class when the clone is expanded.

CDR3 protein,CDR3 DNA,clone size,D gene,V gene,J gene
CASSLDGPSLNTEAFF,TGCGCCAGCAGCTTGGACGGACCGTCTTTGAACACTGAAGCTTTCTTT,NA,NA,TRBV5-1,TRBJ1-1
CASSFSGGTEQYF,TGTGCCAGCAGCTTTTCAGGAGGGACCGAGCAGTACTTC,NA,NA,TRBV7-6,TRBJ2-7
CASSWGGGSNQPQHF,TGTGCCAGCAGTTGGGGTGGTGGTAGCAATCAGCCCCAGCATTTT,NA,NA,TRBV12-3/TRBV12-4,TRBJ1-5
CASSQTGTSGNTQYF,TGTGCCAGCAGCCAAACCGGGACTAGCGGGAATACGCAGTATTTT,many,TRBD2,TRBV4-2,TRBJ2-3
CASSASGFSSYNEQFF,TGTGCCAGCAGTGCCTCGGGCTTTTCCTCCTACAATGAGCAGTTCTTC,once,NA,TRBV6-4,TRBJ2-1
CASSLDRGRSGELFF,TGTGCCAGCAGCTTAGACAGGGGGCGATCCGGGGAGCTGTTTTTT,once,TRBD1,TRBV11-3,TRBJ2-2
CSVVRDSGGSYEQYF,TGCAGCGTCGTCCGGGACAGCGGGGGTTCCTACGAGCAGTACTTC,NA,NA,TRBV29-1,TRBJ2-7
CASSRLAGVVTQYF,TGTGCCAGTAGTAGACTAGCGGGGGTGGTTACGCAGTATTTT,many,TRBD2,TRBV19,TRBJ2-3
CASRPSLGATYEQYF,TGTGCCAGTAGACCCTCCTTGGGAGCAACCTACGAGCAGTACTTC,NA,NA,TRBV19,TRBJ2-7
CSARRRGGYTF,TGCAGTGCTAGACGCCGAGGGGGCTACACCTTC,NA,NA,TRBV20-1,TRBJ1-2
CASRGQGFTEAFF,TGTGCCAGCAGGGGACAGGGTTTCACTGAAGCTTTCTTT,many,TRBD1,TRBV2,TRBJ1-1
CASSLVTNEQFF,TGTGCCAGCAGCTTAGTCACAAATGAGCAGTTCTTC,many,NA,TRBV7-6,TRBJ2-1
CASSGGAAEAFF,TGTGCCAGCAGTGGGGGGGCAGCTGAAGCTTTCTTT,NA,NA,TRBV2,TRBJ1-1
CASSHLGGQETQYF,TGTGCCAGCAGCCATCTCGGGGGCCAAGAGACCCAGTACTTC,NA,NA,TRBV3-1,TRBJ2-5
CASSASPSGNTGELFF,TGTGCCAGCAGTGCATCCCCTAGCGGTAACACCGGGGAGCTGTTTTTT,NA,TRBD2,TRBV6-1,TRBJ2-2
CASSHNTGGTEAFF,TGCGCCAGCAGCCATAATACAGGGGGCACTGAAGCTTTCTTT,NA,TRBD1,TRBV4-1,TRBJ1-1
CAPGVGVETQYF,TGTGCCCCCGGGGTGGGAGTCGAGACCCAGTACTTC,many,NA,TRBV9,TRBJ2-5
CASSLGTTLYSNQSQHF,TGCGCCAGCAGCTTAGGGACAACGTTATATAGCAATCAGTCCCAGCATTTT,once,NA,TRBV5-1,TRBJ1-5
CASSPDRAIGNTIYF,TGTGCCAGCTCCCCGGACAGAGCCATTGGAAACACCATATATTTT,NA,NA,TRBV18,TRBJ1-3
CASSKGQGHYEQYF,TGTGCCAGCAGCAAAGGACAGGGTCACTACGAGCAGTACTTC,NA,TRBD1,TRBV25-1,TRBJ2-7
CASRQDKNTEAFF,TGCGCCAGCAGACAGGACAAGAACACTGAAGCTTTCTTT,few,NA,TRBV5-1,TRBJ1-1
CASSMRAPGELFF,TGTGCCAGCAGCATGAGGGCCCCCGGGGAGCTGTTTTTT,NA,NA,TRBV7-2,TRBJ2-2
CSVKGLAGGDEQYF,TGCAGCGTCAAGGGACTAGCGGGAGGCGACGAGCAGTACTTC,NA,TRBD2,TRBV29-1,TRBJ2-7
CASSEGLSGTGAYEQYF,TGTGCCAGCAGCGAAGGACTTTCCGGGACAGGGGCCTACGAGCAGTACTTC,NA,TRBD1,TRBV11-1,TRBJ2-7
CASSLGNEQYF,TGTGCCAGCAGCTTAGGTAACGAGCAGTACTTC,many,NA,TRBV7-2,TRBJ2-7
CASSEVEGDWGYTF,TGTGCCAGCAGTGAAGTGGAGGGGGACTGGGGCTACACCTTC,NA,NA,TRBV2,TRBJ1-2